Presented here are 25 T cell receptor beta chains from one specimen sequenced in a study of identical twins. TCRdb itself ran the 5' RACE reads through MiXCR, one entry per CDR3 protein. The repertoire holds fewer than 800,000 distinct CDR3 sequences, with about 7% as singletons. The sample also formed part of further work on yellow fever vaccine responses in identical twins.

The sequenced sample consisted of PBMCs. The source of these receptors is a woman between 18 and 29 years old in good health.

This clonotype was counted at least ten times. The rearrangement joins TRBV12-3 or TRBV12-4 to TRBJ2-4; 9 positions agree with TRBD1. The length of the CDR3 is 15 residues. J lost 4 bases, V lost 6 bases, and 7 bases had no gene match. The CDR3: CASRKGGQGKNIQYF. The CDR3 coding sequence is TGTGCCAGCAGGAAAGGAGGACAGGGGAAAAACATTCAGTACTTC.

This clonotype appeared many times. The chain has TRBV12-3 or TRBV12-4 and TRBJ1-2; D uncertain. The CDR3 is 14 amino acids. V was pared by 2 bases and J by 4 bases, with 11 bases between. The CDR3 bases are TGTGCCAGCAGTTTACGGCGGGGAATCTATGGCTACACCTTC. This gives the protein CASSLRRGIYGYTF.

This clonotype has a handful of counts. The chain uses TRBV7-9 and TRBJ1-4, with D unresolved. Trimming removed 2 bases from V and 6 bases from J, with 7 bases in between. CDR3 length equals 13 residues. Germline-derived CDR1 and CDR2 are SEHNR and FQNEAQ (reference sequence). The CDR3 DNA is TGTGCCAGCAGCTTACCCCCAGATGAAAAACTGTTTTTT. Translation: CASSLPPDEKLFF.

The chain recombines TRBV28 with TRBJ2-4, with TRBD1 matching 8 bases. V lost 6 bases to trimming and J lost 5 bases; unmatched junction nucleotides: 3. There are 13 residues in the CDR3. CDR1 MDHEN and CDR2 SYDVKM come from the germline V gene. The CDR3 DNA sequence: TGTGCCAGCAGGAGACAGGGGCAAAACATTCAGTACTTC. Its protein is CASRRQGQNIQYF.

This chain links TRBV15 with TRBJ2-7; D is undetermined. The V end was cut by 0 bases, the J end by 7 bases, with 13 bases between. Germline loops: CDR1 LNHNV, CDR2 YYDKDF (reference sequence). CDR3 length: 14 amino acids. Written as DNA, the CDR3 is TGTGCCACCAGCAGAGATCCCCAGGCCCGAGAGCAGTACTTC. It is translated as CATSRDPQAREQYF.

This clonotype was counted a few times. J is TRBJ1-4 and V is TRBV14; D is perhaps TRBD1 (6 bases). The CDR3 runs to 15 residues. Germline V CDR1 and CDR2: SGHDN, FVKESK. Trimming took off 1 base at V and 7 bases at J, with 13 bases between the two ends. This CDR3 is CASSQGTGWAEKLFF. DNA for the CDR3: TGTGCCAGCAGCCAAGGAACAGGGTGGGCTGAAAAACTGTTTTTT.

This clonotype was recorded many times. The chain joins TRBV28 to TRBJ2-1; 9 bases fit TRBD2. The CDR3 is 15 residues long. The ends lost 3 bases at V and 6 bases at J; junction bases unmatched: 6. CDR1 is MDHEN and CDR2 is SYDVKM in the germline V gene. CDR3 bases: TGTGCCAGCAGTTTCTTGGCGGGAGGGCTCAATGAGCAGTTCTTC. Translated: CASSFLAGGLNEQFF.

The chain has TRBV10-3 and TRBJ2-7, with D unresolved. CDR1 is ENHRY, CDR2 SYGVKD, per germline. CDR3 length: 10 residues. Trimming removed 11 bases at V and 4 bases at J, with 9 bases between. This CDR3 reads CASQNYEQYV. CDR3 DNA sequence: TGTGCCTCCCAAAATTACGAGCAGTACGTC.

This clonotype was recorded many times. The V call is TRBV20-1, the J call TRBJ1-4; no clear D gene. CDR3 length equals 10 residues. V gave up 5 bases and J gave up 6 bases, with 4 bases separating them. Germline CDR1 reads DFQATT; CDR2 reads SNEGSKA (reference sequence). This chain's CDR3 is CSASDEKLFF. CDR3 coding DNA: TGCAGTGCTTCCGATGAAAAACTGTTTTTT.

This clonotype was seen at least ten times. This chain uses TRBV20-1 with TRBJ2-7; tentative D call: TRBD2 (6 bases). The CDR3 runs 14 residues. Germline V gives CDR1 DFQATT, CDR2 SNEGSKA (reference sequence). Trimming took off 3 bases at V and 2 bases at J, with 14 bases between the two ends. CDR3 DNA: TGCAGTGCTAGCATAGGTAGCGGAACCTACGAGCAGTACTTC. Translated, it gives CSASIGSGTYEQYF.

The V and J genes are TRBV20-1 and TRBJ1-1; no reliable D call. The CDR3 has 13 amino acids. The germline gives CDR1 DFQATT, CDR2 SNEGSKA (reference sequence). Deletions cut 2 bases from V and 1 base from J, with 8 bases between. The CDR3 nucleotides read TGCAGTGCTAGACAGGCTAAGAACACTGAAGCTTTCTTT. Translated: CSARQAKNTEAFF.

The chain is built from TRBV5-1 and TRBJ2-2; 7 positions match TRBD1. V gave up 5 bases and J gave up 7 bases; unmatched junction bases: 8. Germline CDR1 and CDR2: SGHRS and YFSETQ. There are 14 residues in the CDR3. CDR3 region: CASRTGSEIGELFF. CDR3 coding DNA: TGCGCCAGCAGGACAGGGTCGGAAATCGGGGAGCTGTTTTTT.

This rearrangement joins TRBV12-3 or TRBV12-4 to TRBJ1-2; D gene uncertain. The CDR3 has 13 residues. V gave up 6 bases and J gave up 3 bases, with 11 bases separating them. The DNA of the CDR3 is TGTGCCAGCAGCTCCAGGTGGGACTATGGCTACACCTTC. As protein: CASSSRWDYGYTF.

This clonotype was counted at least ten times. The chain couples TRBV12-3 or TRBV12-4 to TRBJ2-1, with D possibly TRBD2 on 5 matching bases. V lost 3 bases to trimming and J lost 9 bases, with 15 bases between them. The CDR3 is 14 residues long. CDR3 sequence (DNA): TGTGCCAGCAGTTTGAGGCTAGCAAGTACTGAGCAGTTCTTC. Translation gives CASSLRLASTEQFF.

This clonotype came up a few times. This chain joins TRBV27 and TRBJ2-7; D call uncertain. Trimming took off 5 bases at V and 2 bases at J, with 13 bases between the two ends. Looked up from germline, CDR1 is MNHEY and CDR2 is SMNVEV (reference sequence). This CDR3 contains 14 residues. The CDR3 DNA is TGTGCCAGCAGTCCTTACACGGTGACCTACGAGCAGTACTTC. Amino acids: CASSPYTVTYEQYF.

This clonotype was seen only a few times. The genes are TRBV5-1 and TRBJ2-5; D is possibly TRBD2 (7 bases). This CDR3 spans 15 amino acids. Germline V CDR1 and CDR2: SGHRS, YFSETQ. Deletions cut 4 bases from V and 5 bases from J, with 18 bases between. CDR3 sequence reads: CASSPSGQSIETQYF. Here the CDR3 DNA reads TGCGCCAGCAGCCCTAGCGGACAGTCCATTGAGACCCAGTACTTC. Variable domain in full (rest from reference TRBV5-1 and TRBJ2-5): KAGVTQTPRYLIKTRGQQVTLSCSPISGHRSVSWYQQTPGQGLQFLFEYFSETQRNKGNFPGRFSGRQFSNSRSEMNVSTLELGDSALYLCASSPSGQSIETQYFGPGTRLLVL.

This clonotype was seen repeatedly, ten times or more. This rearrangement joins TRBV4-2 to TRBJ1-5; D is undetermined. Germline CDR1 and CDR2: LGHNA and YNFKEQ. Trimming pared 0 bases from V and 7 bases from J, leaving 13 bases between. The CDR3 has 15 amino acids. CDR3 sequence: CASSQEEGSYQPQHF. The CDR3 bases are TGTGCCAGCAGCCAAGAGGAGGGTAGCTACCAGCCCCAGCATTTT.

The chain combines TRBV27 with TRBJ2-7, with 9 bases lining up with TRBD2. The junction had 13 bases not matched to a gene; V was cut back by 10 bases and J by 0 bases. The length of the CDR3 is 16 residues. Per the germline V gene, CDR1 is MNHEY and CDR2 is SMNVEV (reference sequence). CDR3 sequence reads: CATVDPSSGSSYEQYF. CDR3 sequence (DNA): TGTGCCACCGTAGACCCGAGTAGCGGGAGCTCCTACGAGCAGTACTTC.

This clonotype was observed a single time. The rearrangement links TRBV29-1 to TRBJ2-1; 7 bases map to TRBD2. CDR1 and CDR2 (germline): SQVTM, ANQGSEA. Germline trimming cut 7 bases from V and 4 bases from J; bases unmatched to any gene: 4. The CDR3 is 12 amino acids. CDR3 protein: CSGGLLYNEQFF. The CDR3 nucleotides are TGCAGCGGGGGACTACTTTACAATGAGCAGTTCTTC.

This clonotype was observed a few times. The V call is TRBV10-3, the J call TRBJ2-5; 9 nucleotides agree with TRBD2. In germline, CDR1 is ENHRY, CDR2 SYGVKD. J lost 4 bases, V lost 6 bases, and 12 bases had no gene match. This CDR3 contains 16 residues. The DNA for the CDR3 is TGTGCCATCAGCCGCATCGCTAGCGGGGTCGGAGAGACCCAGTACTTC. Translated, it gives CAISRIASGVGETQYF.

This clonotype has just a few counts. V is TRBV20-1 and J is TRBJ2-7; D unresolved. The CDR3 loop spans 14 amino acids. Trimming stripped 1 base from V and 3 bases from J, with 13 bases between. The germline gives CDR1 DFQATT, CDR2 SNEGSKA (reference sequence). CDR3 sequence (DNA): TGCAGTGCTAGAGGTGGATTTAGCAGCTACGAGCAGTACTTC. Translated, it gives CSARGGFSSYEQYF.

The V and J genes are TRBV5-1 and TRBJ2-1, with TRBD2 identical over 10 bases. Germline values: CDR1 SGHRS, CDR2 YFSETQ. J gave up 4 bases and V 4 bases, and 8 bases lay outside the gene matches. This CDR3 has 16 residues. The CDR3 spells CASSPQTSGFYNEQFF. CDR3 sequence (DNA): TGCGCCAGCAGCCCTCAGACTAGCGGGTTTTACAATGAGCAGTTCTTC.

This clonotype was counted a few times. J is TRBJ2-1 and V is TRBV4-1; 8 bases match TRBD2. The germline V gene has CDR1 MGHRA and CDR2 YSYEKL. Unmatched junction bases numbered 20, after V lost 3 bases and J lost 4 bases. The CDR3 has 20 amino acids. CDR3: CASSQAETGAGVGGYNEQFF. The CDR3, as DNA: TGCGCCAGCAGCCAGGCCGAAACCGGAGCGGGAGTGGGGGGTTACAATGAGCAGTTCTTC.

In this sample, this clonotype turned up many times. J is TRBJ1-2 and V is TRBV7-8; D gene unclear. V was clipped by 5 bases and J by 4 bases, with 17 bases between them. The CDR3 has 15 residues. Germline loops: CDR1 SGHVS, CDR2 FQNEAQ. CDR3 protein: CASSAYPEAGYGYTF. The CDR3 DNA is TGTGCCAGCAGCGCCTATCCCGAGGCGGGCTATGGCTACACCTTC.

The V and J genes are TRBV20-1 and TRBJ2-1; no reliable D call. This CDR3 has 14 amino acids. V was pared by 1 base and J by 1 base, with 8 bases between. Germline CDR1 reads DFQATT; CDR2 reads SNEGSKA (reference sequence). CDR3 bases: TGCAGTGCTAGAGCGGTGGGGTCCTACAATGAGCAGTTCTTC. It translates to CSARAVGSYNEQFF.